The 8 T cell receptor beta chains listed next were all sequenced from one sample in a study of identical twins (dated by TCRdb to 2015 to 2016). The method was 5' RACE. Sequencing instrument: Illumina HiSeq 2000. Clones were called with MiXCR by TCRdb after fastp trimmed the public reads at Q25, and only in-frame beta chains were retained. Every entry covers one CDR3 protein and lists the most common genes and DNA from its rows. The sample table shows fewer than 800,000 distinct CDR3 sequences, and under 8.5% are seen once. The biggest ten clones account for about 1.6% of the sample. The same sample was also used in a study of yellow fever vaccine responses in identical twins.

The sequencing input was PBMCs. The receptors were gathered from a woman aged 18-29 years in good health.

This clonotype appeared a few times. The chain employs TRBV7-2 and TRBJ2-1, with TRBD2 as a possible D gene (5 bases). Trimming took 1 base from V and 7 from J, leaving 14 bases between them. This CDR3 has 15 amino acids. Per the germline V gene, CDR1 is SGHTA and CDR2 is FQGNSA. The CDR3 bases are TGTGCCAGCAGCTTAGGGCCCCCACTAGGGAATGAGCAGTTCTTC. Translation gives CASSLGPPLGNEQFF.

The chain uses TRBV11-1 and TRBJ2-5; the D gene is possibly TRBD2 (6 bases). Germline CDR1 SGHAT, CDR2 FQDESV (reference sequence). There are 14 residues in the CDR3. Trimming took off 5 bases at V and 4 bases at J, with 14 bases between the two ends. CDR3 sequence reads: CASSTRPGGETQYF. In nucleotides, the CDR3 is TGTGCCAGCAGCACCCGACCCGGGGGAGAGACCCAGTACTTC.

This clonotype came up many times. The chain recombines TRBV12-3 or TRBV12-4 with TRBJ2-7; D is tentatively TRBD1 or TRBD2 (5 bases each). There are 12 residues in the CDR3. V dropped 5 bases and J dropped 12 bases, with 17 bases sitting between them. CDR3 in amino acids: CASSPGPTAGYF. The CDR3 DNA reads as TGTGCCAGCAGTCCGGGACCAACGGCCGGGTACTTC.

Many counts were recorded for this clonotype. V gene TRBV6-1 combines with J gene TRBJ1-5; D remains ambiguous. V was shortened by 2 bases and J by 3 bases, with 14 bases between the two germline ends. The length of the CDR3 is 16 residues. The germline V gene has CDR1 MNHNS and CDR2 SASEGT. CDR3 loop: CASSESWISDNQPQHF. The CDR3 DNA follows: TGTGCCAGCAGTGAAAGTTGGATTTCTGACAATCAGCCCCAGCATTTT.

V is TRBV5-1 and J is TRBJ1-3, with no clear D. Germline V gene sequence: CDR1 SGHRS, CDR2 YFSETQ. This CDR3 spans 15 amino acids. The V end lost 4 bases, the J end lost 2 bases, and 13 bases lay between the germline ends. DNA of the CDR3: TGCGCCAGCAGCCCGAATGAAAGCCCTGGAAACACCATATATTTT. Its protein is CASSPNESPGNTIYF.

This clonotype was counted at least ten times. The chain links TRBV12-3 or TRBV12-4 to TRBJ2-7; the D is unclear. The germline V and J ends were trimmed by 5 bases and 4 bases, with 15 bases remaining between them. The CDR3 has 14 residues. CDR3 nucleotide sequence: TGTGCCAGCAGTACCACAGAACGCCCGTACGAGCAGTACTTC. This gives the protein CASSTTERPYEQYF.

The table lists this clonotype with many counts. The rearrangement joins TRBV7-2 to TRBJ1-2, with D unclear. The V end was cut by 1 base, the J end by 13 bases, with 10 bases between. Germline lookup yields CDR1 SGHTA and CDR2 FQGNSA. The CDR3 is 11 residues long. This CDR3 is CASSLVRDVTF. CDR3 nucleotide sequence: TGTGCCAGCAGCTTAGTGAGGGATGTCACCTTC.

This clonotype was counted a few times. The chain uses TRBV24-1 and TRBJ2-5; TRBD1 matches 7 bases. V dropped 4 bases and J dropped 1; count of bases not matched to a gene: 5. CDR1 and CDR2 from the germline V gene are KGHDR and SFDVKD. The CDR3 sequence is 15 residues long. The CDR3 nucleotides are TGTGCCACCAGTGACACCGGGACAGCCCAAGAGACCCAGTACTTC. It is translated as CATSDTGTAQETQYF.